This T cell receptor (beta chain) came from a study of cytomegalovirus exposure and HLA in healthy donors. Germline assignment: CDR1 LNHDA and CDR2 SQIVND (reference sequence). CDR3 length equals 13 residues. V lost 8 bases to trimming and J lost 0 bases, with 8 bases between them. General study points: Altogether, 160 or so TCR beta chains were recorded as cytomegalovirus-associated.

Data came from immunoSEQ multiplex PCR; TCRdb stores just in-frame clones and leaves some out. Seen here are under 150,000 clones, around 90% observed once, and the top ten hold 8.7%. Of note for this clone: Its antigen is not known.

Sequencing input: PBMCs. The chain carries TRBV19 and TRBJ1-5, with no clear D. This TCR was recovered from a man between 18 and 35 years old in good health and CMV-seropositive. The CDR3 spells CASGTYSNQPQHF. The CDR3 DNA sequence: TGTGCCAGTGGTACGTATAGCAATCAGCCCCAGCATTTT.